Shown below are 21 T cell receptor beta chains from a single sample sequenced in a study of blood T cell repertoires in COVID-19. TCRdb's table, derived via immunoSEQ multiplex PCR, lists solely in-frame clones and lacks some. The sample holds 250,000 to 300,000 clones, about 88% seen once. Sample: peripheral blood. Receptors originate from a woman aged 30 to 39 with COVID-19, enrolled during active disease.

This chain connects TRBV30 to TRBJ1-4, with a tentative D call TRBD1 (5 bases). Germline-derived CDR1 and CDR2 are GTSNPN and SVGIG (reference sequence). This CDR3 contains 15 residues. The ends were cut back, 3 bases at V and 3 bases at J, with 14 bases in the middle. CDR3 nucleotide sequence: TGTGCCTGGAGGGGGCTTAGTATAGCTAATGAAAAACTGTTTTTT. Protein sequence: CAWRGLSIANEKLFF.

The chain uses TRBV18 and TRBJ2-7; D possibly corresponds to TRBD2 (6 bases). V lost 3 bases and J 3 bases, leaving 18 bases between the germline ends. The CDR3 consists of 16 residues. The V gene's germline CDR1 is KGHSH and CDR2 LQKENI. This chain's CDR3 is CASSPQLGTEVYEQYF. The DNA for the CDR3 is TGTGCCAGCTCACCGCAACTCGGGACTGAAGTCTACGAGCAGTACTTC.

This chain links TRBV11-2 with TRBJ2-7, with D hard to call. Per germline, CDR1 SGHAT and CDR2 FQNNGV. The length of the CDR3 is 14 residues. V lost 3 bases and J 1 base, leaving 10 bases between the germline ends. CDR3 in amino acids: CASSFQSGSYEQYF. CDR3 bases: TGTGCCAGCAGCTTCCAGTCCGGGTCCTACGAGCAGTACTTC.

This rearrangement joins TRBV19 to TRBJ2-7, with TRBD1 matching 8 bases. The J segment lost 7 bases and the V segment lost 4 bases, leaving 6 bases of the junction unmatched. CDR3 length: 13 residues. Germline values: CDR1 LNHDA, CDR2 SQIVND (reference sequence). The CDR3: CASSRQGAREQYF. The CDR3 region has the DNA TGTGCCAGTAGTAGGCAGGGGGCCAGGGAGCAGTACTTC.

CDR3 residues: CATTHNGEGGSEQFF. The CDR3 coding sequence is TGTGCCACCACCCACAATGGGGAGGGGGGAAGTGAGCAGTTCTTC. The rearrangement joins TRBV19 to TRBJ2-1, with D perhaps TRBD2 (7 bases). Germline CDR1 is LNHDA and CDR2 is SQIVND (reference sequence). The CDR3 runs to 15 residues. V gave up 10 bases and J gave up 9 bases, with 25 bases separating them.

V is TRBV19 and J is TRBJ2-2; 10 bases are shared with TRBD1. Germline trimming cut 6 bases from V and 7 bases from J; bases unmatched to any gene: 8. From germline, CDR1 is LNHDA and CDR2 SQIVND (reference sequence). There are 15 residues in the CDR3. For the CDR3, the DNA is TGTGCCAGTAGAGGGGACAGGGGTCCCGGCGGGGAGCTGTTTTTT. Translation: CASRGDRGPGGELFF. Complete variable domain (other parts from reference TRBV19 and TRBJ2-2): DGGITQSPKYLFRKEGQNVTLSCEQNLNHDAMYWYRQDPGQGLRLIYYSQIVNDFQKGDIAEGYSVSREKKESFPLTVTSAQKNPTAFYLCASRGDRGPGGELFFGEGSRLTVL.

The V and J genes are TRBV2 and TRBJ2-1; 11 bases match TRBD1. V lost 5 bases, J lost 2 bases, and 2 bases stayed unmatched. In germline, CDR1 is SNHLY, CDR2 FYNNEI. CDR3 length equals 15 residues. The CDR3 DNA reads TGTGCCAGCAGTCCGGACAGGGGGCCCTACAATGAGCAGTTCTTC. Translating it yields CASSPDRGPYNEQFF. Full variable domain (missing parts from reference TRBV2 and TRBJ2-1): EPEVTQTPSHQVTQMGQEVILRCVPISNHLYFYWYRQILGQKVEFLVSFYNNEISEKSEIFDDQFSVERPDGSNFTLKIRSTKLEDSAMYFCASSPDRGPYNEQFFGPGTRLTVL.

This clone occurred once. The chain uses TRBV2 and TRBJ1-4; D unclear. This CDR3 region has 15 residues. Trimming cost V 6 bases and J 1 base, with 12 bases left between them. CDR1 and CDR2 from the germline V gene are SNHLY and FYNNEI. The CDR3 DNA reads TGTGCCAGCAGACCCCAAGGACTAACTAATGAAAAACTGTTTTTT. Protein sequence: CASRPQGLTNEKLFF.

The V gene is TRBV5-1, the J gene TRBJ1-2, with D possibly TRBD1 on 6 matching bases. V lost 2 bases, J lost 6 bases, and 14 bases lay in between. CDR3 size: 14 residues. CDR1 and CDR2 from the germline V gene are SGHRS and YFSETQ. In DNA form, the CDR3 reads TGCGCCAGCAGCTTAGGGTCGACAGGCAATGGCTACACCTTC. Its translation: CASSLGSTGNGYTF.

V is TRBV20-1 and J is TRBJ2-7; 8 positions agree with TRBD2. Germline V gives CDR1 DFQATT, CDR2 SNEGSKA (reference sequence). The CDR3 totals 15 residues. After removal of 3 bases from V and 3 bases from J, the junction contained 10 bases not matched to a gene. CDR3 in amino acids: CSASLFGGRYYEQYF. The CDR3 coding sequence is TGCAGTGCTAGTTTATTTGGCGGGAGGTACTACGAGCAGTACTTC.

The rearrangement uses TRBV6-5 and TRBJ1-2; the match to TRBD1 covers 8 bases. There are 14 residues in the CDR3. V shed 1 base, J shed 7 bases, and the junction held 5 bases outside the gene matches. CDR1 and CDR2 (germline): MNHEY, SVGAGI. The CDR3 DNA is TGTGCCAGCAGTTACTTTGGCAGGGGGCCTGGCTACACCTTC. Translating it yields CASSYFGRGPGYTF.

V gene TRBV6-4 combines with J gene TRBJ2-5; weak D call: TRBD2 (5 bases). CDR1 is MRHNA, CDR2 SNTAGT, per germline. This CDR3 has 13 amino acids. V was cut by 6 bases and J by 1 base, with 9 bases left in between. The CDR3 region is CASSPEGQETQYF. The CDR3 coding sequence is TGTGCCAGCAGCCCCGAGGGCCAAGAGACCCAGTACTTC.

CDR3 amino acids: CASSPIGGPTDTQYF. The CDR3 bases are TGTGCCAGCAGCCCTATTGGGGGCCCCACAGATACGCAGTATTTT. The chain recombines TRBV11-3 with TRBJ2-3; perhaps TRBD1 as D (6 bases). V lost 5 bases and J lost 2, with 14 bases in between. The V gene's germline CDR1 is SGHNT and CDR2 YENEEA. This CDR3 has 15 residues.

The chain couples TRBV19 to TRBJ2-1; 9 nucleotides align to TRBD2. J gave up 5 bases and V 4 bases, and 24 bases lay outside the gene matches. The CDR3 contains 21 residues. CDR1 is LNHDA and CDR2 is SQIVND in the germline V gene (reference sequence). CDR3: CASSTLAGEGAGRVVHNEQFF. CDR3 coding DNA: TGTGCCAGTAGTACTTTAGCGGGAGAGGGCGCGGGAAGAGTGGTCCACAATGAGCAGTTCTTC.

This chain uses TRBV2 with TRBJ1-5; D may be TRBD1 (5 bases). Germline V gene lookup returns CDR1 SNHLY and CDR2 FYNNEI. The CDR3 spans 13 residues. The V and J ends lost 3 bases and 7 bases respectively, with 10 bases between them. CDR3 DNA: TGTGCCAGCAGTGAGCAGGGCCAGCAGCCCCAGCATTTT. This translates into CASSEQGQQPQHF.

This clone has just one count. V usage is TRBV3-1 (or the pseudogene TRBV3-2) and J usage is TRBJ1-5, with TRBD1 matching over 8 bases. The CDR3 is made up of 14 amino acids. J was trimmed by 7 bases and V by 5 bases; bases with no gene match: 7. CDR1 LGHDT and CDR2 YNNKEL come from the germline V gene (reference sequence). The CDR3 nucleotides read TGTGCCAGCAGCTATGGACAGGGAGGACAGCCCCAGCATTTT. Its translation is CASSYGQGGQPQHF.

This clone was counted a few times. This chain joins TRBV4-2 and TRBJ2-7; 15 bases line up with TRBD2. The CDR3 totals 15 residues. Germline loops: CDR1 LGHNA, CDR2 YNFKEQ. V was pared by 0 bases and J by 6 bases, with 0 bases of the junction left unmatched. CDR3 loop: CASSQEGLAGGEQYF. DNA for the CDR3: TGTGCCAGCAGCCAAGAGGGACTAGCGGGAGGCGAGCAGTACTTC.

The chain couples TRBV6-2 or TRBV6-3 to TRBJ2-2; D not certain. V shed 3 bases and J shed 0 bases, with 5 bases lying between them. The CDR3 length is 14 residues. Germline-derived CDR1 and CDR2 are MNHEY and SVGEGT. CDR3 loop: CASSYDTNTGELFF. CDR3 nucleotides: TGTGCCAGCAGTTATGACACGAACACCGGGGAGCTGTTTTTT.

The chain carries TRBV28 and TRBJ1-1; 9 positions match TRBD1. The CDR3 length is 17 residues. With V trimmed by 6 bases and J by 8 bases, 19 bases remained unmatched. From germline, CDR1 is MDHEN and CDR2 SYDVKM. CDR3 protein: CASSQTTGGAGYGEAFF. Here the CDR3 DNA reads TGTGCCAGCAGCCAAACCACAGGGGGCGCAGGCTATGGAGAAGCTTTCTTT. The variable domain in full, completed from reference TRBV28 and TRBJ1-1, reads DVKVTQSSRYLVKRTGEKVFLECVQDMDHENMFWYRQDPGLGLRLIYFSYDVKMKEKGDIPEGYSVSREKKERFSLILESASTNQTSMYLCASSQTTGGAGYGEAFFGQGTRLTVV.

The chain couples TRBV30 to TRBJ2-5; 12 positions agree with TRBD1. Looked up from germline, CDR1 is GTSNPN and CDR2 is SVGIG (reference sequence). J gave up 5 bases and V 2 bases, and 6 bases lay outside the gene matches. This CDR3 contains 15 residues. The CDR3 loop is CAWSSGTGGLETQYF. The DNA for the CDR3 is TGTGCCTGGAGTTCCGGGACAGGGGGCTTGGAGACCCAGTACTTC.

This chain links TRBV4-1 with TRBJ2-1; 7 positions match TRBD2. Looked up from germline, CDR1 is MGHRA and CDR2 is YSYEKL. The CDR3 is 15 residues long. Germline trimming cut 0 bases from V and 7 bases from J; bases unmatched to any gene: 6. The CDR3 DNA sequence: TGCGCCAGCAGCCAAGAGGTCTTGGGGGGGAATGAGCAGTTCTTC. Translating gives CASSQEVLGGNEQFF.